Presented here are 10 T cell receptor beta chains from one specimen sequenced in a study of beta chain features in type 1 diabetes. TCRB transcripts that were expressed got sequenced, as all of the isolated RNA had been reverse transcribed. The protocol was immunoSEQ multiplex PCR, while the TCRdb copy is restricted to in-frame clones and leaves out a portion. Of 970,000 or so clones listed, 15% to 20% were seen once; the top ten hold around 0.02%. The source material was naive CD4+ T cells from blood. The receptors derive from a woman aged 18-35 years in good health.

This clone was seen only a few times. This CDR3 is also generated by other DNA sequences in the sample. The chain joins TRBV19 to TRBJ1-5, with no clear D. The CDR3 sequence is 12 residues long. Germline V gene lookup returns CDR1 LNHDA and CDR2 SQIVND (reference sequence). Trimming shortened V by 3 bases and J by 6 bases, and 6 bases separated the two germline ends. CDR3 coding DNA: TGTGCCAGTAGTATTCTCAGTCAGCCCCAGCATTTT. It is translated as CASSILSQPQHF.

This sequence joins TRBV15 and TRBJ2-3; D is unclear. CDR1 and CDR2 (germline): LNHNV, YYDKDF (reference sequence). Trimming took off 1 base at V and 0 bases at J, with 14 bases between the two ends. This CDR3 is built from 17 residues. The CDR3 nucleotides read TGTGCCACCAGCAGAGTAGGGATAGTAAGCAGCACAGATACGCAGTATTTT. This encodes CATSRVGIVSSTDTQYF.

This clone has a handful of counts. This chain connects TRBV5-6 to TRBJ2-1; D not certain. Germline values: CDR1 SGHDT, CDR2 YYEEEE. This CDR3 has 14 amino acids. V gave up 0 bases and J gave up 3 bases, with 7 bases separating them. CDR3 loop: CASSLGIYYNEQFF. The CDR3 DNA sequence: TGTGCCAGCAGCTTGGGGATTTACTACAATGAGCAGTTCTTC. Variable domain in full (rest from reference TRBV5-6 and TRBJ2-1): DAGVTQSPTHLIKTRGQQVTLRCSPKSGHDTVSWYQQALGQGPQFIFQYYEEEERQRGNFPDRFSGHQFPNYSSELNVNALLLGDSALYLCASSLGIYYNEQFFGPGTRLTVL.

The CDR3 DNA follows: TGTGCCAGTAGGGGCCGTAGCAATCAGCCCCAGCATTTT. Residues: CASRGRSNQPQHF. J is TRBJ1-5 and V is TRBV19; D not resolved. Germline-derived CDR1 and CDR2 are LNHDA and SQIVND (reference sequence). CDR3 length: 13 residues. Trimming pared 6 bases from V and 0 bases from J, leaving 6 bases between.

This clone has only a few counts. V is TRBV7-8 and J is TRBJ1-1; D not certain. CDR3 length: 14 amino acids. Trimming removed 1 base at V and 1 base at J, with 7 bases between. The germline CDR1 and CDR2 sequences are SGHVS and FQNEAQ. CDR3 nucleotides: TGTGCCAGCAGCTTAGTTGCGGGGAACACTGAAGCTTTCTTT. It encodes CASSLVAGNTEAFF.

This clone has just a few counts. The chain uses TRBV12-1 and TRBJ2-3. TRBV12-1 counts as a pseudogene. The CDR3 is 15 residues long. In DNA, the CDR3 is TGTGCCAGCAGCTTTGCGCAAGCAGCAAGAGATACGCAGTATTTT. Protein product: CASSFAQAARDTQYF.

This clone has more than one count but fewer than ten. The chain is built from TRBV6-6 and TRBJ2-2; 11 nucleotides align to TRBD1. CDR1 is MNHNY and CDR2 is SVGAGI in the germline V gene (reference sequence). The V and J ends lost 6 bases and 3 bases, in that order; junction bases with no gene match: 3. This CDR3 is built from 15 residues. CDR3: CASRKDRGHTGELFF. The CDR3 bases are TGTGCCAGCAGGAAGGACAGGGGGCACACCGGGGAGCTGTTTTTT.

This clone was counted a few times. The chain employs TRBV5-1 and TRBJ1-3; D may be TRBD1 (5 bases). The CDR3 spans 16 residues. Looked up from germline, CDR1 is SGHRS and CDR2 is YFSETQ. Trimming removed 4 bases at V and 0 bases at J, with 14 bases between. The CDR3 DNA sequence: TGCGCCAGCAGCCTGGGGGATGCGAGCTCTGGAAACACCATATATTTT. Translated, it gives CASSLGDASSGNTIYF.

The J gene is TRBJ1-2, the V gene TRBV7-8; TRBD1 might be the D (6 bases). CDR3 length: 15 amino acids. V lost 1 base and J lost 2, with 11 bases in between. Germline V gene lookup returns CDR1 SGHVS and CDR2 FQNEAQ. The CDR3 sequence is CASSLVQGENYGYTF. The CDR3, as DNA: TGTGCCAGCAGCTTAGTACAGGGCGAGAACTATGGCTACACCTTC.

Notes on this clone: Other DNA variants within this sample encode the same CDR3. The chain carries TRBV10-3 and TRBJ2-5, with TRBD2 matching 8 bases. Germline CDR1 ENHRY, CDR2 SYGVKD. V lost 6 bases to trimming and J lost 2 bases; unmatched junction nucleotides: 2. The CDR3 length is 13 residues. In DNA form, the CDR3 reads TGTGCCATCAGCGGGAGGGAGCAAGAGACCCAGTACTTC. Translation gives CAISGREQETQYF.